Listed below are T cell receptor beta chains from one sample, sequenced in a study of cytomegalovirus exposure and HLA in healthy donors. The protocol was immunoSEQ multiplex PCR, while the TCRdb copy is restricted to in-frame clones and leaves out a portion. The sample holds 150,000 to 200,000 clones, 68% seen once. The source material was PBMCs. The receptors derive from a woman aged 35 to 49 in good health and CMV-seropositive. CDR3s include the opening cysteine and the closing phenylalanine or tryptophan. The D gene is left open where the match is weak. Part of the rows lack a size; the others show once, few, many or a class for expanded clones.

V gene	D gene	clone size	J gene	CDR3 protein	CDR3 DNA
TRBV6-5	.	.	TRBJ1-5	CASSRHGINQPQHF	TGTGCCAGCAGCCGACACGGAATCAATCAGCCCCAGCATTTT
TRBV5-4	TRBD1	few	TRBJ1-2	CASSQGQGGHYGYTF	TGTGCCAGCAGCCAGGGACAGGGGGGACACTATGGCTACACCTTC
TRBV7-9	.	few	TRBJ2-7	CASSSGQNYEQYF	TGTGCCAGCAGCTCAGGACAGAACTACGAGCAGTACTTC
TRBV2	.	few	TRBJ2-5	CASSESATQYF	TGTGCCAGCAGTGAGAGCGCGACCCAGTACTTC
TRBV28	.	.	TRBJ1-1	CASSFPRAHTEAFF	TGTGCCAGCAGTTTCCCCAGGGCCCACACTGAAGCTTTCTTT
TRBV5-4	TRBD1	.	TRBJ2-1	CASSGNSGDRARFF	TGTGCCAGCAGCGGAAATTCCGGGGACAGGGCTCGGTTCTTC
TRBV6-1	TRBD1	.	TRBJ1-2	CASSAGTGYGYTF	TGTGCCAGCAGCGCCGGGACAGGCTACGGCTACACCTTC
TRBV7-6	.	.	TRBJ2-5	CASSLSALGETQYF	TGTGCCAGCAGCTTATCAGCGCTTGGGGAGACCCAGTACTTC
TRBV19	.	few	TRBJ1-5	CASSSIQGRQPQHF	TGTGCCAGTAGTTCTATACAGGGAAGGCAGCCCCAGCATTTT
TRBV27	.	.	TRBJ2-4	CASGPRQDSLAKNIQYF	TGTGCCAGCGGACCCCGACAGGACTCCTTAGCCAAAAACATTCAGTACTTC
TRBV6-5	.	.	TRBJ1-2	CASSYDSNYGYTF	TGTGCCAGCAGTTATGACAGTAACTATGGCTACACCTTC
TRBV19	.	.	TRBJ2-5	CASSWASEETQYF	TGTGCCAGTAGTTGGGCTAGCGAAGAGACCCAGTACTTC
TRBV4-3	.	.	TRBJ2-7	CASSQVGGDEQYF	TGCGCCAGCAGCCAAGTGGGCGGGGACGAGCAGTACTTC
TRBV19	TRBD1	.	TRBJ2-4	CASSVTGVDIQYF	TGTGCCAGTAGTGTGACAGGGGTGGACATTCAGTACTTC
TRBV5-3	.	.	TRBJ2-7	CARSSDRGGASEQYF	TGTGCCAGAAGTTCCGACCGCGGAGGGGCCTCCGAGCAGTACTTC
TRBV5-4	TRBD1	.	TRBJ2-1	CASSSRDRGPNEQFF	TGTGCCAGCAGCTCCCGGGACAGGGGGCCAAATGAGCAGTTCTTC
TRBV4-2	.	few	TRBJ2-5	CASSQDPGSRETQYF	TGTGCCAGCAGCCAAGATCCAGGGTCGAGGGAGACCCAGTACTTC
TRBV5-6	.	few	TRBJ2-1	CASSRESEQFF	TGTGCCAGCAGTCGAGAGAGTGAGCAGTTCTTC